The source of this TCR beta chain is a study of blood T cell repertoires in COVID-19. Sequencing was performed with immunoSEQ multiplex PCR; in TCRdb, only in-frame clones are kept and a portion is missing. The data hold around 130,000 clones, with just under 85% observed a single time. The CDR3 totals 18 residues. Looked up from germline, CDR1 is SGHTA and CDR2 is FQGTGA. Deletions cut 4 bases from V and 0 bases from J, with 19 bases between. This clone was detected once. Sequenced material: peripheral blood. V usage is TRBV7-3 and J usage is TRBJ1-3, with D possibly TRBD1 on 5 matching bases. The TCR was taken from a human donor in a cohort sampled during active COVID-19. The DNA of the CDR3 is TGTGCCAGCAGCTCCCATACGGGGGAAGCATTCTCTGGAAACACCATATATTTT. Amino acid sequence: CASSSHTGEAFSGNTIYF.